This TCR beta chain comes out of a study of blood T cell repertoires in COVID-19. The table came from immunoSEQ multiplex PCR; TCRdb's copy has only in-frame clones and leaves some out. Among around 42,000 clones listed, around 82% were seen once. V was trimmed by 2 bases and J by 7 bases, leaving 6 bases between them. There are 11 residues in the CDR3. Germline CDR1 SGHRS, CDR2 YFSETQ. This sequence originates from a human donor in a cohort sampled during active COVID-19. The J gene is TRBJ1-2, the V gene TRBV5-1; no reliable D call. Sequencing input: peripheral blood. The CDR3 is CASSFQLGYTF. The CDR3 DNA is TGCGCCAGCAGCTTCCAACTTGGCTACACCTTC.